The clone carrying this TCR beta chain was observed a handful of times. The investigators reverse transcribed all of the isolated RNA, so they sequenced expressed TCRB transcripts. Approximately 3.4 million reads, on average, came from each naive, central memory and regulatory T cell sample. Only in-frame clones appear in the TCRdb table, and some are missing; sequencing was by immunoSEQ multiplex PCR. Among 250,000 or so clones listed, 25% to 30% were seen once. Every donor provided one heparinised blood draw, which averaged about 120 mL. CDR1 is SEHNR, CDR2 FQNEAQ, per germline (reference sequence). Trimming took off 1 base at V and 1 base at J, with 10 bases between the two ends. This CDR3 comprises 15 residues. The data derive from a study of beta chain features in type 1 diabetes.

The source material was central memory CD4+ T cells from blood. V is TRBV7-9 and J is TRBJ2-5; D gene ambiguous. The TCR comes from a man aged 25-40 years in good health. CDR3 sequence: CASSLGSGPQETQYF. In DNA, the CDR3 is TGTGCCAGCAGCTTAGGATCCGGTCCCCAAGAGACCCAGTACTTC.